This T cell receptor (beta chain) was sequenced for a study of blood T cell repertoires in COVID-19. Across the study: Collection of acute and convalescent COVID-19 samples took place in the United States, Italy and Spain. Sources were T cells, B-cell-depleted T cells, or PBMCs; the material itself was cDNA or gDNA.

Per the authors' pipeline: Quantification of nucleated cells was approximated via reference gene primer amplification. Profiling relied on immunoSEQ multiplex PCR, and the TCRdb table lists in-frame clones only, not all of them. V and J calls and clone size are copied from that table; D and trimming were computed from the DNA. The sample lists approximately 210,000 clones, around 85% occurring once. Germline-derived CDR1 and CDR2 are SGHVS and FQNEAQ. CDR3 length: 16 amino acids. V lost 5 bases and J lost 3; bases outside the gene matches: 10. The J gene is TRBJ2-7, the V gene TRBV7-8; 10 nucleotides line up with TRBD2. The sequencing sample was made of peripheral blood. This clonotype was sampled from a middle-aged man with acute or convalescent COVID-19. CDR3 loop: CASSPGIAGGSYEQYF. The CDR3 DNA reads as TGTGCCAGCAGCCCAGGTATAGCGGGAGGTAGCTACGAGCAGTACTTC.